This paragraph reports one TCR beta chain. Its specificity is not known. The data are from a study of T cells after yellow fever vaccination. On the study more broadly: SMART-Seq v4 Ultra Low Input handled preparation of low-cell-number fractions.

Trimming removed 0 bases from V and 0 bases from J, with 6 bases in between. This CDR3 spans 15 amino acids. Germline V gene data show CDR1 as SGHTA and CDR2 as FQGNSA. Study-wide results and limits: It was a small share of clonotypes that appeared in both CD4 and CD8 compartments.

TCR cDNA was made by 5'RACE template switching, adding a universal primer site and UMIs. TCRdb re-derived calls from the 5' RACE reads in MiXCR, one entry per CDR3 protein. The data contain approximately 160,000 distinct CDR3 sequences, 7% to 10% of them singletons. The specimen comprised CD8+ T cells sorted from PBMCs, sampled 45 days after the yellow fever booster vaccination. The rearrangement links TRBV7-2 to TRBJ1-5; D uncertain. This clonotype was sampled from a man aged 18-30 years who received the YFV17D yellow fever vaccine. For the CDR3, the DNA is TGTGCCAGCAGCTTAGCGCTTGATAGCAATCAGCCCCAGCATTTT. Translating gives CASSLALDSNQPQHF.